A selection of T cell receptor beta chains follows, all from one sample in a study of cytomegalovirus exposure and HLA in healthy donors. Measured with immunoSEQ multiplex PCR; TCRdb has only the in-frame clones, and not every one. The top ten hold 1.7% of the sample, which has about 190,000 clones, approximately 82% seen once. Sequenced input: PBMCs. All receptors derive from a man between 35 and 55 years old in good health and CMV-seropositive. The conserved cysteine and the conserved F or W are not part of the CDR3 here. Clone size is not always given. Where it is, it says once, few, many or a class for expanded clones.

clone_size	j_call	v_call	cdr3_aa
-	TRBJ1-2	TRBV7-9	ASSFAIGGWGYT
-	TRBJ1-1	TRBV7-9	SSSFSNGDRG
-	-	TRBV5-4	ASSLGGGYEQY
-	TRBJ2-1	TRBV14	ASSPRLAAGGYNEQF
-	TRBJ2-5	TRBV7-2	ASSSAGTGEETQY
-	TRBJ1-1	TRBV5-4	ASSRTGVGEAF
once	TRBJ2-7	TRBV19	ATADRGLYEQY
-	TRBJ2-7	TRBV11-2	ASSSSGLEQY
-	TRBJ1-2	TRBV5-1	ASSLFSGNEGYT
few	TRBJ2-3	TRBV27	ASSPNIPDTQY
-	TRBJ2-7	TRBV2	ASLEITLAGTASYEQY
once	TRBJ2-2	TRBV7-2	ASGTSGRNTGELF
-	TRBJ1-1	TRBV9	ASSVGGGYTEAF
-	TRBJ2-3	TRBV14	ASSLISTDTQY
once	TRBJ1-1	TRBV2	ASLRQGEGEAF
once	TRBJ1-2	TRBV6-6	ASSYSTGYGYT
-	TRBJ2-1	TRBV4-1	ASSQTAESYNEQF
-	TRBJ2-2	TRBV5-1	ASSVSGRASTGELF
-	TRBJ2-7	TRBV9	ASSVRGTGRYEQY
-	TRBJ1-2	TRBV27	ASSLDRVGGYT
-	TRBJ2-7	TRBV7-2	ASSSNSGTGGYEQY
few	TRBJ2-5	TRBV5-1	ASSAGHFRETQY
-	TRBJ1-5	TRBV27	ASSLIPQGINQPQH
once	TRBJ2-1	TRBV25-1	ASSETGGPNEQF
once	TRBJ2-7	TRBV7-6	ASSLEGGGPPYEQY
-	TRBJ2-5	TRBV4-3	ASSQTWAVKETQY